Shown below are 28 T cell receptor beta chains from a single sample sequenced in a study of T cells in tuberculosis. Some clones are missing from TCRdb's copy, which holds only in-frame ones; the method was immunoSEQ multiplex PCR. Of about 34,000 clones listed, approximately 93% are singletons. Input material: PBMCs. Source of these receptors: a donor between 10 and 35 years old with latent tuberculosis or without tuberculosis infection.

V and J are TRBV5-6 and TRBJ2-7, with 8 bases lining up with TRBD1. Trimming cost V 3 bases and J 5 bases; bases outside gene matches: 4. This CDR3 is built from 13 residues. Germline V gene lookup returns CDR1 SGHDT and CDR2 YYEEEE. As DNA, the CDR3 is TGTGCCAGCAGCTGGACAGGGCGAAACGAGCAGTACTTC. This sequence encodes CASSWTGRNEQYF.

This clone was counted once. The chain links TRBV7-8 to TRBJ1-6; weak D call: TRBD1 (6 bases). The V gene lost 2 bases and the J gene lost 10 bases, with 12 bases spanning the gap. CDR3 length equals 14 residues. From germline, CDR1 is SGHVS and CDR2 FQNEAQ. CDR3 sequence reads: CASSLKQGVSPLHF. The CDR3 DNA follows: TGTGCCAGCAGCTTAAAACAGGGCGTATCACCCCTCCACTTT.

V usage is TRBV7-8 and J usage is TRBJ1-1, with D hard to call. Germline V gives CDR1 SGHVS, CDR2 FQNEAQ. Between the trimmed V and J ends, which lost 1 base and 0 bases, there was a span of 9 bases. There are 15 residues in the CDR3. For the CDR3, the DNA is TGTGCCAGCAGCTTAGGAGACTCCCTGAACACTGAAGCTTTCTTT. The encoded protein is CASSLGDSLNTEAFF.

V usage is TRBV10-3 and J usage is TRBJ2-5; 10 bases line up with TRBD2. The J segment lost 2 bases and the V segment lost 0 bases, leaving 6 bases of the junction unmatched. The germline V gene encodes CDR1 ENHRY and CDR2 SYGVKD. The CDR3 is 17 residues long. The CDR3 DNA reads TGTGCCATCAGTGAGTCCCTACTAGCGGGGCTACAAGAGACCCAGTACTTC. It codes for CAISESLLAGLQETQYF.

This clone has a single count. This chain links TRBV4-2 with TRBJ2-1; 13 nucleotides match TRBD2. Germline V gene lookup returns CDR1 LGHNA and CDR2 YNFKEQ. This CDR3 contains 16 residues. The trim removed 3 bases at V and 9 bases at J, leaving 8 bases unmatched. CDR3: CASSQPGLAGQGEQFF. The CDR3 coding sequence is TGTGCCAGCAGCCAGCCGGGACTAGCGGGACAGGGTGAGCAGTTCTTC.

The chain couples TRBV7-9 to TRBJ2-1, with 8 bases identical to TRBD2. J lost 7 bases, V lost 5 bases, and 10 bases had no gene match. The germline CDR1 and CDR2 sequences are SEHNR and FQNEAQ (reference sequence). The length of the CDR3 is 15 residues. DNA of the CDR3: TGTGCCAGCAGCGCGACTAGCGTGTGGGAGAATGAGCAGTTCTTC. Translation: CASSATSVWENEQFF.

This clone was observed a handful of times. V usage is TRBV7-9 and J usage is TRBJ2-7; 7 bases match TRBD1. J gave up 2 bases and V 4 bases, and 11 bases lay outside the gene matches. The CDR3 is made up of 16 amino acids. Germline assignment: CDR1 SEHNR and CDR2 FQNEAQ (reference sequence). This chain's CDR3 is CASSSLRDRTTYEQYF. The CDR3, as DNA: TGTGCCAGCAGCTCCCTCCGGGACAGAACAACCTACGAGCAGTACTTC.

The chain has TRBV30 and TRBJ2-4, with D possibly matching TRBD1 (5 bases). CDR3 length: 16 amino acids. The germline V and J ends were trimmed by 0 bases and 0 bases, with 12 bases remaining between them. Germline CDR1 and CDR2: GTSNPN and SVGIG (reference sequence). The CDR3 nucleotides are TGTGCCTGGAGTGTACGCAGGGAACTAGCCAAAAACATTCAGTACTTC. It encodes CAWSVRRELAKNIQYF.

CDR3 protein: CASSLLKGAFYGYTF. As DNA, the CDR3 is TGTGCCAGCAGCTTACTCAAAGGGGCGTTCTATGGCTACACCTTC. The chain has TRBV7-3 and TRBJ1-2; D is perhaps TRBD1 (5 bases). CDR1 is SGHTA, CDR2 FQGTGA, per germline. The CDR3 has 15 residues. Trimming pared 2 bases from V and 4 bases from J, leaving 14 bases between.

This rearrangement joins TRBV4-3 to TRBJ2-5; TRBD2 matches 7 bases. V was pared by 0 bases and J by 2 bases, with 15 bases of the junction left unmatched. Germline V lookup: CDR1 LGHNA, CDR2 YSLEER. The CDR3 covers 19 residues. Written as DNA, the CDR3 is TGCGCCAGCAGCCAAGAAATGGGCGGGAGTTTCTTGGGACAAGAGACCCAGTACTTC. Its protein is CASSQEMGGSFLGQETQYF.

This chain uses TRBV7-9 with TRBJ2-1; D is possibly TRBD2 (6 bases). CDR3 length: 13 residues. CDR1 is SEHNR and CDR2 is FQNEAQ in the germline V gene (reference sequence). V was cut by 9 bases and J by 9 bases, with 18 bases left in between. The CDR3 here is CARSSGTRGEQFF. The CDR3 region has the DNA TGTGCCAGAAGTAGCGGTACTCGAGGTGAGCAGTTCTTC.

The chain is built from TRBV11-2 and TRBJ2-3; unclear D gene. V dropped 2 bases and J dropped 6 bases, with 6 bases sitting between them. CDR3 length equals 12 residues. Germline V CDR1 and CDR2: SGHAT, FQNNGV. The CDR3: CASSLTGDTQYF. The CDR3 coding sequence is TGTGCCAGCAGCTTAACCGGGGATACGCAGTATTTT.

The genes are TRBV19 and TRBJ2-3; TRBD1 agrees at 8 bases. V shed 9 bases, J shed 8 bases, and the junction held 10 bases outside the gene matches. The germline V gene has CDR1 LNHDA and CDR2 SQIVND (reference sequence). The CDR3 sequence is 13 residues long. CDR3 DNA: TGTGCCAGCGGACAGGGCGAATTTGGTACGCAGTATTTT. It yields the protein CASGQGEFGTQYF.

The genes are TRBV10-3 and TRBJ2-1; 8 nucleotides agree with TRBD1. V shed 5 bases and J 6 bases; nucleotides not matched to a gene: 15. This CDR3 has 17 amino acids. The germline CDR1 and CDR2 sequences are ENHRY and SYGVKD. The CDR3 is CAISPTMGQGAGNEQFF. CDR3 DNA: TGTGCCATCAGTCCAACCATGGGGCAGGGGGCTGGCAATGAGCAGTTCTTC.

The chain is built from TRBV14 and TRBJ1-2, with 9 bases aligning to TRBD1. This CDR3 has 15 amino acids. With V trimmed by 4 bases and J by 2 bases, 5 bases remained unmatched. Germline assignment: CDR1 SGHDN and CDR2 FVKESK. The CDR3 spells CASSPWTGVNYGYTF. The CDR3 DNA follows: TGTGCCAGCAGCCCTTGGACAGGGGTAAACTATGGCTACACCTTC. The complete variable domain, with remaining parts taken from reference TRBV14 and TRBJ1-2, reads EAGVTQFPSHSVIEKGQTVTLRCDPISGHDNLYWYRRVMGKEIKFLLHFVKESKQDESGMPNNRFLAERTGGTYSTLKVQPAELEDSGVYFCASSPWTGVNYGYTFGSGTRLTVV.

This sequence joins TRBV7-7 and TRBJ2-3; TRBD1 might be the D (7 bases). The CDR3 extends over 18 amino acids. The ends were cut back, 2 bases at V and 0 bases at J, with 18 bases in the middle. Germline V gene lookup returns CDR1 SSHAT and CDR2 FNYEAQ (reference sequence). The CDR3: CASSLNPGGGTSTDTQYF. CDR3 nucleotide sequence: TGTGCCAGCAGCTTAAATCCCGGAGGGGGCACTAGCACAGATACGCAGTATTTT.

In this sample, this clone turned up once. The chain carries TRBV4-3 and TRBJ2-1, with TRBD1 identical over 8 bases. V shed 4 bases and J 8 bases; nucleotides not matched to a gene: 4. Germline V gene data show CDR1 as LGHNA and CDR2 as YSLEER. The CDR3 runs 13 residues. CDR3 amino acids: CASSRQGADEQFF. CDR3 coding DNA: TGCGCCAGCAGCCGCCAGGGGGCCGATGAGCAGTTCTTC.

The genes are TRBV4-3 and TRBJ2-4, with D possibly TRBD1 on 7 matching bases. Germline values: CDR1 LGHNA, CDR2 YSLEER. There are 16 residues in the CDR3. V lost 4 bases, J lost 1 base, and 14 bases lay in between. CDR3 residues: CASSPRQGGAKNIQYF. The CDR3 region has the DNA TGCGCCAGCAGCCCCCGACAGGGAGGTGCCAAAAACATTCAGTACTTC.

The V and J genes are TRBV6-5 and TRBJ2-7, with D unresolved. The V gene lost 5 bases and the J gene lost 1 base, with 9 bases spanning the gap. The length of the CDR3 is 13 residues. CDR1 is MNHEY and CDR2 is SVGAGI in the germline V gene. The CDR3 nucleotides are TGTGCCAGCAGTCTTGCAGGTTCCTACGAGCAGTACTTC. Translation: CASSLAGSYEQYF.

The chain employs TRBV27 and TRBJ2-1; 7 bases match TRBD2. This CDR3 is 15 amino acids long. From germline, CDR1 is MNHEY and CDR2 SMNVEV (reference sequence). With 5 bases clipped from V and 4 bases from J, the junction kept 8 bases outside the gene matches. The CDR3 reads CASSRGRAGYNEQFF. CDR3 nucleotides: TGTGCCAGCAGTAGGGGCCGAGCGGGGTACAATGAGCAGTTCTTC.

This clone occurred once. The chain recombines TRBV28 with TRBJ2-6; 11 nucleotides agree with TRBD2. V shed 5 bases, J shed 0 bases, and the junction held 18 bases outside the gene matches. Germline V gene sequence: CDR1 MDHEN, CDR2 SYDVKM. The CDR3 length is 22 residues. CDR3 in amino acids: CASSPITVAGGPSASGANVLTF. CDR3 nucleotide sequence: TGTGCCAGCAGTCCGATAACGGTAGCGGGAGGGCCTAGCGCCTCTGGGGCCAACGTCCTGACTTTC.

V gene TRBV30 combines with J gene TRBJ1-1, with D perhaps matching TRBD1 (5 bases). The V end lost 3 bases, the J end lost 2 bases, and 10 bases lay between the germline ends. Looked up from germline, CDR1 is GTSNPN and CDR2 is SVGIG (reference sequence). This CDR3 is built from 13 residues. CDR3: CAWRGRGNTEAFF. Here the CDR3 DNA reads TGTGCCTGGAGGGGGAGGGGTAACACTGAAGCTTTCTTT.

The genes are TRBV7-9 and TRBJ2-3, with unresolved D. The CDR3 length is 14 residues. The germline V and J ends were trimmed by 4 bases and 2 bases, with 10 bases remaining between them. Germline values: CDR1 SEHNR, CDR2 FQNEAQ (reference sequence). In nucleotides, the CDR3 is TGTGCCAGCAGCTCGGGTGTGGCCACAGATACGCAGTATTTT. Protein sequence: CASSSGVATDTQYF. Combining the CDR3 with reference TRBV7-9 and TRBJ2-3 gives the whole variable domain DTGVSQNPRHKITKRGQNVTFRCDPISEHNRLYWYRQTLGQGPEFLTYFQNEAQLEKSRLLSDRFSAERPKGSFSTLEIQRTEQGDSAMYLCASSSGVATDTQYFGPGTRLTVL.

The genes are TRBV4-3 and TRBJ1-2; tentative D call: TRBD1 (6 bases). The CDR3 totals 15 residues. Deletions cut 1 base from V and 7 bases from J, with 16 bases between. The germline V gene has CDR1 LGHNA and CDR2 YSLEER. Here the CDR3 reads CASSQVGRGAGGYTF. In DNA, the CDR3 is TGCGCCAGCAGCCAAGTAGGGAGGGGGGCCGGTGGCTACACCTTC.

The rearrangement uses TRBV28 and TRBJ2-3, with 13 bases that match TRBD2. With V trimmed by 4 bases and J by 0 bases, 13 bases remained unmatched. This CDR3 comprises 20 residues. Germline V gene sequence: CDR1 MDHEN, CDR2 SYDVKM. CDR3 bases: TGTGCCAGCAGTTCGCAAACCGGGACTAGCGGGGATTTAAGCACAGATACGCAGTATTTT. Translating it yields CASSSQTGTSGDLSTDTQYF. Full variable domain (missing parts from reference TRBV28 and TRBJ2-3): DVKVTQSSRYLVKRTGEKVFLECVQDMDHENMFWYRQDPGLGLRLIYFSYDVKMKEKGDIPEGYSVSREKKERFSLILESASTNQTSMYLCASSSQTGTSGDLSTDTQYFGPGTRLTVL.

Within the sample, this clone is medium-sized. The CDR3 sequence is CASSKNRGQNNSPLHF. CDR3 DNA sequence: TGTGCCAGCAGTAAAAACAGGGGGCAAAATAATTCACCCCTCCACTTT. This chain connects TRBV5-6 to TRBJ1-6; 9 bases line up with TRBD1. The CDR3 covers 16 residues. The germline V gene has CDR1 SGHDT and CDR2 YYEEEE. V trimming: 5 bases; J trimming: 5 bases; junction bases outside the gene matches: 8.

This clone occurred once. The chain joins TRBV28 to TRBJ2-1; TRBD1 aligns across 10 bases. The CDR3 runs to 18 residues. The germline gives CDR1 MDHEN, CDR2 SYDVKM. J was trimmed by 6 bases and V by 4 bases; bases with no gene match: 15. DNA of the CDR3: TGTGCCAGCAGTTACCCGGGACAGGGGATTGGAGTCGCCAATGAGCAGTTCTTC. This encodes CASSYPGQGIGVANEQFF.

V usage is TRBV19 and J usage is TRBJ1-2, with 8 bases identical to TRBD1. CDR3 length: 14 residues. The V and J ends lost 7 bases and 2 bases, in that order; junction bases with no gene match: 6. The germline gives CDR1 LNHDA, CDR2 SQIVND (reference sequence). The CDR3 reads CASTRTGRNYGYTF. For the CDR3, the DNA is TGTGCCAGTACTCGGACAGGGAGAAACTATGGCTACACCTTC.